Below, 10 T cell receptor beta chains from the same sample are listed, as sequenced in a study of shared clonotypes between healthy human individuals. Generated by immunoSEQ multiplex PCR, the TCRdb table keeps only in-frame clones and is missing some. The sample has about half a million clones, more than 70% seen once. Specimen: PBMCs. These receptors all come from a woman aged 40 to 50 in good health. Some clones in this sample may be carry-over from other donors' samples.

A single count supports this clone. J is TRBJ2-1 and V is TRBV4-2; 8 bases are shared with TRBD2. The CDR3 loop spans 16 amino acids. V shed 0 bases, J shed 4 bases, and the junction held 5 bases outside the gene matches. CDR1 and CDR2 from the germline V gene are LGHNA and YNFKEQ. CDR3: CASSQDQRGPYNEQFF. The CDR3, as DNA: TGTGCCAGCAGCCAAGACCAGCGGGGGCCTTACAATGAGCAGTTCTTC.

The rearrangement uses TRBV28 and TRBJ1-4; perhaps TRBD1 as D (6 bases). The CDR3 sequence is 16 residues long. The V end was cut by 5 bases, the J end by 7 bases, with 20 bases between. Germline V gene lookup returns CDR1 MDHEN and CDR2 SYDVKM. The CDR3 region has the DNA TGTGCCAGCAGTCCACCCCTCGACAGGAGCGTTGAAAAACTGTTTTTT. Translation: CASSPPLDRSVEKLFF.

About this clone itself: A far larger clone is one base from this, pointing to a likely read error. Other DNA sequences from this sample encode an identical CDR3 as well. The CDR3 DNA reads TGCGCCAGCAGCCTAAGCGGGAGGATTAACGAGCAGTACTTC. Translated, it gives CASSLSGRINEQYF. V usage is TRBV5-1 and J usage is TRBJ2-7; 9 bases are a match to TRBD2. CDR1 is SGHRS and CDR2 is YFSETQ in the germline V gene. Trimming at V came to 4 bases and at J to 5 bases, leaving 7 bases not matched to a gene. The CDR3 is 14 amino acids.

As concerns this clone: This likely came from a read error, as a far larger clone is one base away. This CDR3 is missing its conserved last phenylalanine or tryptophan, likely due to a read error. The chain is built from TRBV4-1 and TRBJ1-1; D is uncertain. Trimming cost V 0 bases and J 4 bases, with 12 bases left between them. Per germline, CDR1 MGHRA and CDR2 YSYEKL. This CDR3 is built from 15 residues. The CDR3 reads CASSQEPFDATEAFL. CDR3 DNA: TGCGCCAGCAGCCAAGAACCTTTTGATGCCACTGAAGCTTTCCTT.

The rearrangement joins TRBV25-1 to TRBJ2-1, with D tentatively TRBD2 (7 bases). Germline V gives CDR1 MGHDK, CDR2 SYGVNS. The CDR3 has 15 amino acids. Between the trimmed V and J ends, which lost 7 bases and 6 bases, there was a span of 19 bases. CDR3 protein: CASTDWSGGANEQFF. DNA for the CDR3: TGTGCCAGCACCGACTGGAGTGGGGGGGCCAATGAGCAGTTCTTC.

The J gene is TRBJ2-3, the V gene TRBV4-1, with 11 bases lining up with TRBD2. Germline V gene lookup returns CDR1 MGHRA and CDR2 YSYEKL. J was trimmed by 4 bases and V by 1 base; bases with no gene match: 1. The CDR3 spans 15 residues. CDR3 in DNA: TGCGCCAGCAGCCAAGTAGCGGGAGGGGCAGATACGCAGTATTTT. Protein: CASSQVAGGADTQYF.

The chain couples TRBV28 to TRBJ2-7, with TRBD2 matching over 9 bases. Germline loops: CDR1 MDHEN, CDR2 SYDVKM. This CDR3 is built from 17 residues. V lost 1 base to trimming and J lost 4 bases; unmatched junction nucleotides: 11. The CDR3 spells CASSLFSLAGGPYEQYF. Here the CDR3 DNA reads TGTGCCAGCAGTTTATTCTCTTTGGCGGGAGGGCCTTACGAGCAGTACTTC. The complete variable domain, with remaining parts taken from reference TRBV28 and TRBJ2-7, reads DVKVTQSSRYLVKRTGEKVFLECVQDMDHENMFWYRQDPGLGLRLIYFSYDVKMKEKGDIPEGYSVSREKKERFSLILESASTNQTSMYLCASSLFSLAGGPYEQYFGPGTRLTVT.

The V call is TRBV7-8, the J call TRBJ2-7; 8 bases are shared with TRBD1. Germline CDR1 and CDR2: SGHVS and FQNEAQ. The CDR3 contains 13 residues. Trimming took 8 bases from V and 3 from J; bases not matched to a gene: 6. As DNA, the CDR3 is TGTGCCAGCGGACGGACAGGGAGCTACGAGCAGTACTTC. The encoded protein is CASGRTGSYEQYF.

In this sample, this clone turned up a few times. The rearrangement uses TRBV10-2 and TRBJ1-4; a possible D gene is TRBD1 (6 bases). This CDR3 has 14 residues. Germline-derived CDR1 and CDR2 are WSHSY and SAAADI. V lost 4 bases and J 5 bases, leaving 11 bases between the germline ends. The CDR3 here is CASSGTGINEKLFF. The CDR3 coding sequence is TGCGCCAGCAGTGGTACAGGGATAAATGAAAAACTGTTTTTT.

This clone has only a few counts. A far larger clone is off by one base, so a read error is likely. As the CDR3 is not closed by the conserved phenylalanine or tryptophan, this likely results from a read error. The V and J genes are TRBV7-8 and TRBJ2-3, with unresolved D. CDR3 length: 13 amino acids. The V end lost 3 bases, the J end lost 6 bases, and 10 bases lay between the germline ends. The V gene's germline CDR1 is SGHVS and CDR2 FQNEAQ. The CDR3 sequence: CASSLSGRDTQYS. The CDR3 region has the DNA TGTGCCAGCAGCTTGAGTGGTCGGGATACGCAGTATTCT.